In its sample, the clone carrying this T cell receptor beta chain was seen many times. Its antigen is still unknown. No cell sorting was done before RNA was extracted from the tissue. Distant lung tissue was collected more than 3 cm away from the tumor edge. The sample belongs to a study of tumor and adjacent non-tumor tissue in lung cancer. General observations from the study: Significantly higher TCR diversity was found in tumor than normal lung. Patients with more diverse tumor TCRs had worse survival.

TCRbeta libraries were built with three rounds of nested PCR, modified from ARM-PCR. TCRdb reprocessed the multiplex PCR reads via MiXCR and lists one record per CDR3 protein. The sample has some 100,000 distinct CDR3 sequences, 50% to 70% seen once. There are 15 residues in the CDR3. The germline V gene has CDR1 MNHEY and CDR2 SVGAGI. V was shortened by 0 bases and J by 7 bases, with 12 bases between the two germline ends. The rearrangement links TRBV6-5 to TRBJ2-2; D is possibly TRBD1 (5 bases). The TCR was taken from a man between 60 and 75 years old with non-small cell lung cancer. The sequenced material came from distant non-tumor lung tissue. CDR3 sequence (DNA): TGTGCCAGCAGTTACTCGTTCAGGGAAGGCGGGGAGCTGTTTTTT. Translating gives CASSYSFREGGELFF.